This T cell receptor beta chain was captured in a study of a mutant IDH1 vaccine in newly diagnosed glioma. The overall study: Patients received vaccination from 4-6 weeks after radiotherapy alone, or with temozolomide cycles.

Measured with immunoSEQ multiplex PCR; TCRdb has only the in-frame clones, and not every one. The sample contains about 60,000 clones, roughly nine tenths of which appear only once. This clone was observed once. Antigen: not known. This CDR3 is built from 11 residues. Germline assignment: CDR1 SGHRS and CDR2 YFSETQ. The V end lost 0 bases, the J end lost 9 bases, and 3 bases lay between the germline ends. Described time point: week 35, safety follow-up. Mutant IDH1 20-mer peptide, at 300 ug, made up each vaccine dose, with topical imiquimod. This sample comprised PBMCs, obtained from a glioma patient whose treatment included an IDH1 peptide vaccine. This receptor was obtained from a man aged 35 to 55 with glioma. This chain joins TRBV5-1 and TRBJ2-2; D not certain. The chain's CDR3 is CASSLAWELFF. The CDR3 region has the DNA TGCGCCAGCAGCTTGGCCTGGGAGCTGTTTTTT.